Sequencing of this TCR beta chain was carried out in a study of CD8+ T cells in alopecia areata. Study-level background: A regimen of oral tofacitinib, 5 to 10 mg twice daily, was given to treated patients.

RNA, once extracted, was reverse transcribed into cDNA for use as the sequencing template. Measured with immunoSEQ multiplex PCR; TCRdb has only the in-frame clones, and not every one. The sample carries about 150,000 clones, roughly 44% recorded once. Germline CDR1 and CDR2: MNHNS and SASEGT. This CDR3 has 13 amino acids. J lost 5 bases, V lost 6 bases, and 6 bases had no gene match. Punch biopsies of lesional scalp, plus peripheral blood, were taken from alopecia areata patients. A remark on this clone: Antigen specificity is unknown.

The study's findings and limits: The study also sequences resident alphabeta T cells of normal skin in scalp samples. For lesional scalp, especially alopecia totalis/universalis, clonality was higher than in normal scalp.

The chain is built from TRBV6-1 and TRBJ1-2; 7 positions agree with TRBD1. Sample: CD4+ T cells sorted from blood. This clonotype was sampled from a human donor with alopecia areata. The CDR3 here is CASSMDRIYGYTF. The DNA for the CDR3 is TGTGCCAGCAGCATGGACAGGATTTATGGCTACACCTTC.